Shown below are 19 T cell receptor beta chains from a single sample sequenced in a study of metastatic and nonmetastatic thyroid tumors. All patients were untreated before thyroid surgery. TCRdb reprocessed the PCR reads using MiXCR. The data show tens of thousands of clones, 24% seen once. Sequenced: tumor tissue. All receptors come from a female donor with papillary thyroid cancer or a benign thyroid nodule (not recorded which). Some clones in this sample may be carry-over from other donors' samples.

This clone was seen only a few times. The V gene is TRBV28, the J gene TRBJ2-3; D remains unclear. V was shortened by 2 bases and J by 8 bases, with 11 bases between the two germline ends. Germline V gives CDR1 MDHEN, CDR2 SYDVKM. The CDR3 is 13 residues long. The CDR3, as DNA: TGTGCCAGCAGTTTAGAGAGTCCCGGTACGCAGTATTTT. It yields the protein CASSLESPGTQYF.

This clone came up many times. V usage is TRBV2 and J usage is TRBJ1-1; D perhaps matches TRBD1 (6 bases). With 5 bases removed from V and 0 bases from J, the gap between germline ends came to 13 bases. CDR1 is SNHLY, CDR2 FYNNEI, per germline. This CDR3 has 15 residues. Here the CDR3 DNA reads TGTGCCAGCAGTACCCCATGGACAGTGAACACTGAAGCTTTCTTT. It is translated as CASSTPWTVNTEAFF.

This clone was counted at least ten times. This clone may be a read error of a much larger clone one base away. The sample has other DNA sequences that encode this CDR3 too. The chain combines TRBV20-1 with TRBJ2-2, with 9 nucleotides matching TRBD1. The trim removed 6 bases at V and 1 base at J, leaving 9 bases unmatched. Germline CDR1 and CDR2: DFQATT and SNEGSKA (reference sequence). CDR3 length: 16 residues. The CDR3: CSAMEQGALNTGELFF. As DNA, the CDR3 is TGCAGTGCCATGGAACAGGGGGCCTTGAACACCGGGGAGCTGTTTTTT.

The CDR3 sequence: CSASGTSGRISSYEQYF. In nucleotides, the CDR3 is TGCAGTGCTTCCGGGACTAGCGGGAGGATCAGCTCCTACGAGCAGTACTTC. The V call is TRBV20-1, the J call TRBJ2-7, with 15 bases identical to TRBD2. The CDR3 consists of 17 residues. Germline V CDR1 and CDR2: DFQATT, SNEGSKA (reference sequence). V trimming: 5 bases; J trimming: 0 bases; junction bases outside the gene matches: 8.

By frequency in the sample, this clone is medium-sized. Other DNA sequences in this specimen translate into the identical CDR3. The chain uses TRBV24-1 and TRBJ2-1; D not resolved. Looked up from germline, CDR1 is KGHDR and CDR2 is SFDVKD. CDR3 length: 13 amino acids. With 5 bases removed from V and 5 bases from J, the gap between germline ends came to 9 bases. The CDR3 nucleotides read TGTGCCACCAGTGCTATTATCAACAATGAGCAGTTCTTC. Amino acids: CATSAIINNEQFF.

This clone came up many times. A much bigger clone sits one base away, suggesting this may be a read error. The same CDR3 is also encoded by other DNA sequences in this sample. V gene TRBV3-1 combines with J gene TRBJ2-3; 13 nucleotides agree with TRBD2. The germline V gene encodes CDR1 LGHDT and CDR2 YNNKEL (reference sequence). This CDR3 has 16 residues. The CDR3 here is CASGQRTSGSLDTQYF. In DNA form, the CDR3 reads TGTGCCAGCGGCCAACGGACTAGCGGGAGCTTGGATACGCAGTATTTT.

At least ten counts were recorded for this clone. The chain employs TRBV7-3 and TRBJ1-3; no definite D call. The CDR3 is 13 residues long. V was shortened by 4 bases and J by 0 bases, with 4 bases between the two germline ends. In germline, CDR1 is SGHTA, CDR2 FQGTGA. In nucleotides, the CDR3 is TGTGCCAGCAGCTATAGCTCTGGAAACACCATATATTTT. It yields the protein CASSYSSGNTIYF.

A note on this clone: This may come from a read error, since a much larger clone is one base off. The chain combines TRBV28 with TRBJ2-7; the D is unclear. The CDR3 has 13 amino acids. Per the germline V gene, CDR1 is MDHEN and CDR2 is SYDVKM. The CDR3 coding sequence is TGTGCCAGTAGTTTCGCCAGCTACTACGAGCAGTACTTC. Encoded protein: CASSFASYYEQYF. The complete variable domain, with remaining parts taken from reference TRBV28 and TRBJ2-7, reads DVKVTQSSRYLVKRTGEKVFLECVQDMDHENMFWYRQDPGLGLRLIYFSYDVKMKEKGDIPEGYSVSREKKERFSLILESASTNQTSMYLCASSFASYYEQYFGPGTRLTVT.

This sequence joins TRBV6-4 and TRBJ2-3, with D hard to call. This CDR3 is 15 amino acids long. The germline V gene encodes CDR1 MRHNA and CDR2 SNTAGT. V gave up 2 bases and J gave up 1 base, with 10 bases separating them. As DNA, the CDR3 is TGTGCCAGCAGTGACGTCTTAGGCGGCACAGATACGCAGTATTTT. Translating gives CASSDVLGGTDTQYF.

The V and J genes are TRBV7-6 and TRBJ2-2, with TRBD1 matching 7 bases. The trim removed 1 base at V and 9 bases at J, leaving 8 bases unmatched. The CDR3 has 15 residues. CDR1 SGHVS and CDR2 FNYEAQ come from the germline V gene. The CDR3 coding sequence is TGTGCCAGCAGCTTAGGGACAGGTGCGGCCTGGGAGCTGTTTTTT. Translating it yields CASSLGTGAAWELFF.

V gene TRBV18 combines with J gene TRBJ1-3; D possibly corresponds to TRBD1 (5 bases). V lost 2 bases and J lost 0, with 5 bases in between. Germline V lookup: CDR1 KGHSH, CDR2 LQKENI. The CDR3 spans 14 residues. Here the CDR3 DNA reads TGTGCCAGCTCACCAGGACACTCTGGAAACACCATATATTTT. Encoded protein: CASSPGHSGNTIYF.

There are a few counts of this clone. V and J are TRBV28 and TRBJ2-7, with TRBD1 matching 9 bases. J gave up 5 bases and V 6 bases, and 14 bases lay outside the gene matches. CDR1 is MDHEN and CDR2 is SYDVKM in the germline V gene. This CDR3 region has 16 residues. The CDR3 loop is CASSPGDRAGWNEQYF. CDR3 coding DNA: TGTGCCAGCAGCCCAGGGGACAGGGCAGGTTGGAACGAGCAGTACTTC. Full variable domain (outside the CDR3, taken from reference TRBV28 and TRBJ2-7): DVKVTQSSRYLVKRTGEKVFLECVQDMDHENMFWYRQDPGLGLRLIYFSYDVKMKEKGDIPEGYSVSREKKERFSLILESASTNQTSMYLCASSPGDRAGWNEQYFGPGTRLTVT.

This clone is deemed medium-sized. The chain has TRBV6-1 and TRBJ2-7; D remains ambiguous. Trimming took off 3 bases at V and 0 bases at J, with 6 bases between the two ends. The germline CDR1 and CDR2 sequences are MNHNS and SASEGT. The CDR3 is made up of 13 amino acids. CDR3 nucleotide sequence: TGTGCCAGCAGTGACAGGAGCTCCTACGAGCAGTACTTC. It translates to CASSDRSSYEQYF.

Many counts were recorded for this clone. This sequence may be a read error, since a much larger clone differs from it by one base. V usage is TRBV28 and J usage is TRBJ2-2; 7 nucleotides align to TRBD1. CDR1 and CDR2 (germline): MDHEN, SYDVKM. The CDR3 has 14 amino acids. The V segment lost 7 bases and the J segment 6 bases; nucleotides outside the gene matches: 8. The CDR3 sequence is CASIQGGPPGELFF. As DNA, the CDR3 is TGTGCCAGCATACAAGGGGGCCCCCCCGGGGAGCTGTTTTTT.

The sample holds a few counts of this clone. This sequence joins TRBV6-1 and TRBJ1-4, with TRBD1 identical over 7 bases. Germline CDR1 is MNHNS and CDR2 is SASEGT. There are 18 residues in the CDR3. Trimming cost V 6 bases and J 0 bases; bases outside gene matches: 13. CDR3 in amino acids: CASRAGGGSHTTNEKLFF. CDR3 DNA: TGTGCCAGCAGGGCAGGGGGGGGAAGCCACACAACTAATGAAAAACTGTTTTTT.

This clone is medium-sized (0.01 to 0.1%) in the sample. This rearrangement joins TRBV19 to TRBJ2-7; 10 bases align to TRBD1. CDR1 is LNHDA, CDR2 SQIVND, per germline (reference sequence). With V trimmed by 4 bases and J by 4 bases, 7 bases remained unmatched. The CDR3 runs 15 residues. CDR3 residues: CASSNYGQGEYEQYF. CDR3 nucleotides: TGTGCCAGTAGTAACTATGGACAGGGGGAATACGAGCAGTACTTC.

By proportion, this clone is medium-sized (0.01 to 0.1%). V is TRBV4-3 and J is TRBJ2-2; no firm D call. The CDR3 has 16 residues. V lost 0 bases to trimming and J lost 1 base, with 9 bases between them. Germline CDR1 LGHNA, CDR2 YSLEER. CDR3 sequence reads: CASSQDQDQNTGELFF. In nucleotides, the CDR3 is TGCGCCAGCAGCCAAGACCAGGACCAGAACACCGGGGAGCTGTTTTTT.

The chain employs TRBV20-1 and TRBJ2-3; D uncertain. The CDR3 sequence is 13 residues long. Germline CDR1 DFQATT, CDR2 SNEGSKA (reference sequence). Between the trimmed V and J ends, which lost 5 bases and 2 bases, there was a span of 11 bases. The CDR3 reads CSAPHPNTDTQYF. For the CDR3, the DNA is TGCAGTGCTCCCCATCCGAACACAGATACGCAGTATTTT.

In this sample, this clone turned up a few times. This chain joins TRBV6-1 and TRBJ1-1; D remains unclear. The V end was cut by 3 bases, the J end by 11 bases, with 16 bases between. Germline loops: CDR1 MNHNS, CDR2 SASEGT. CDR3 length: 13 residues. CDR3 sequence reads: CASSESMWAPAFF. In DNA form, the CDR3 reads TGTGCCAGCAGTGAGTCTATGTGGGCCCCGGCTTTCTTT.